This T cell receptor beta chain was recorded in a study of T-cell reconstitution after alpha-beta-depleted transplantation in children. TCRbeta library preparation incorporated unique molecular identifiers. MiXCR, run by TCRdb on the PCR reads, gives a single entry per CDR3 protein. Of around 600,000 distinct CDR3 sequences in the sample, over 9.5% were seen once. This clonotype was picked up a small number of times. This TCR was recovered from a human donor who donated a stem cell graft to a child with acute myeloid leukemia. The sample consisted of PBMCs from the stem cell graft donor, taken from the stem cell graft.

The CDR3, as DNA: TGCGCCAGCTACCCAAGCAACACCGGGGAGCTGTTTTTT. Residues: CASYPSNTGELFF. This chain links TRBV5-1 with TRBJ2-2, with unresolved D. In germline, CDR1 is SGHRS, CDR2 YFSETQ. V was shortened by 7 bases and J by 2 bases, with 9 bases between the two germline ends. The CDR3 runs to 13 residues.